One sample yielded the 20 T cell receptor beta chains listed below, sequenced in a study of blood T cells in healthy people across ages (dated by TCRdb to 2013 to 2016). Libraries were prepared through 5' RACE. The sequencer listed for this sample is Illumina HiSeq 2500. A second PCR of roughly 7 to 11 cycles was performed with a sample-barcoded 5' primer and a J-beta primer mix. The public sequencing data were trimmed at Q25 with fastp and processed into clonotypes with MiXCR by TCRdb, which kept only in-frame beta chains. Records with the same CDR3 protein are collapsed into one entry carrying the most frequent genes and DNA. The sample table contains about 1.8 million distinct CDR3 sequences; only one count was recorded for 49% of them. The ten most abundant clones make up roughly 2% of the sample. Sequencing was done on a sample of blood. The receptors originated from a woman in her forties in good health.

The chain couples TRBV18 to TRBJ1-2, with 7 bases fitting TRBD1. The CDR3 runs 15 residues. CDR1 is KGHSH and CDR2 is LQKENI in the germline V gene. Trimming at V came to 3 bases and at J to 6 bases, leaving 10 bases not matched to a gene. The chain's CDR3 is CASSPRAGGMHGYTF. The CDR3 DNA reads as TGTGCCAGCTCACCTAGGGCAGGGGGAATGCATGGCTACACCTTC. Using reference TRBV18 and TRBJ1-2 for the parts outside the CDR3, the full variable domain is NAGVMQNPRHLVRRRGQEARLRCSPMKGHSHVYWYRQLPEEGLKFMVYLQKENIIDESGMPKERFSAEFPKEGPSILRIQQVVRGDSAAYFCASSPRAGGMHGYTFGSGTRLTVV.

The chain employs TRBV29-1 and TRBJ2-1; 7 positions match TRBD2. This CDR3 has 13 residues. After removal of 3 bases from V and 5 bases from J, the junction contained 4 bases not matched to a gene. Germline values: CDR1 SQVTM, CDR2 ANQGSEA. CDR3 in amino acids: CSVDGGLNNEQFF. In nucleotides, the CDR3 is TGCAGCGTTGATGGGGGACTAAACAATGAGCAGTTCTTC.

The V call is TRBV20-1, the J call TRBJ1-2; D not resolved. The germline V gene encodes CDR1 DFQATT and CDR2 SNEGSKA (reference sequence). V lost 0 bases and J lost 4, with 9 bases in between. The CDR3 covers 13 residues. The CDR3 loop reads CSARETASYGYTF. For the CDR3, the DNA is TGCAGTGCTAGAGAAACTGCCTCCTATGGCTACACCTTC.

The chain is built from TRBV7-2 and TRBJ2-1; 7 bases are a match to TRBD1. Germline CDR1 and CDR2: SGHTA and FQGNSA. The V segment lost 4 bases and the J segment 4 bases; nucleotides outside the gene matches: 13. The CDR3 covers 17 residues. The CDR3 spells CASSSQSGTVQYNEQFF. The CDR3 nucleotides are TGTGCCAGCAGCTCCCAGTCCGGGACAGTACAATACAATGAGCAGTTCTTC.

This clonotype has just a few counts. This sequence joins TRBV7-2 and TRBJ1-2; tentatively, D is TRBD1 (6 bases). The germline gives CDR1 SGHTA, CDR2 FQGNSA. The CDR3 covers 15 residues. Trimming cost V 1 base and J 6 bases, with 15 bases left between them. CDR3 residues: CASSLGQERPDGYTF. The CDR3 DNA is TGTGCCAGCAGCTTAGGACAGGAAAGACCGGATGGCTACACCTTC.

The chain couples TRBV2 to TRBJ2-5; D is perhaps TRBD2 (5 bases). Germline V lookup: CDR1 SNHLY, CDR2 FYNNEI. The CDR3 runs 10 residues. Deletions cut 6 bases from V and 13 bases from J, with 12 bases between. The CDR3 DNA reads TGTGCCAGCAGGACTATATTTACGTACTTC. Translation: CASRTIFTYF.

The chain combines TRBV7-2 with TRBJ2-7; D may be TRBD1 or TRBD2 (5 bases each). V was clipped by 7 bases and J by 2 bases, with 12 bases between them. Germline V gene sequence: CDR1 SGHTA, CDR2 FQGNSA. This CDR3 has 13 residues. The CDR3 region is CASTRERAYEQYF. The CDR3 DNA is TGTGCCAGCACCAGGGAGAGGGCCTACGAGCAGTACTTC.

The chain uses TRBV4-3 and TRBJ1-1; D unclear. V shed 0 bases and J shed 2 bases, with 22 bases lying between them. Germline-derived CDR1 and CDR2 are LGHNA and YSLEER. The CDR3 length is 19 residues. The CDR3 DNA reads as TGCGCCAGCAGCCAAGATCGTGGGGTGACATCTGGATCAAACACTGAAGCTTTCTTT. Protein sequence: CASSQDRGVTSGSNTEAFF.

V is TRBV20-1 and J is TRBJ2-1; 9 positions agree with TRBD1. The CDR3 runs 15 residues. The J segment lost 1 base and the V segment lost 4 bases, leaving 5 bases of the junction unmatched. Germline V lookup: CDR1 DFQATT, CDR2 SNEGSKA (reference sequence). The DNA of the CDR3 is TGCAGTGCTATCACCGGGACAGGGTCCTACAATGAGCAGTTCTTC. It translates to CSAITGTGSYNEQFF.

This sequence joins TRBV29-1 and TRBJ2-7; D is ambiguous. The CDR3 has 14 residues. V was trimmed by 5 bases and J by 1 base, leaving 15 bases between them. Germline V gene lookup returns CDR1 SQVTM and CDR2 ANQGSEA. CDR3 in DNA: TGCAGCGTTACGGTAACGGCTCCTTCCTACGAGCAGTACTTC. It encodes CSVTVTAPSYEQYF.

The chain carries TRBV28 and TRBJ2-3; D gene uncertain. The CDR3 spans 14 residues. Germline CDR1 is MDHEN and CDR2 is SYDVKM. V lost 3 bases, J lost 2 bases, and 9 bases lay in between. The CDR3 DNA sequence: TGTGCCAGCAGTTTCTCGGGCTTCACAGATACGCAGTATTTT. Its translation: CASSFSGFTDTQYF.

The chain is built from TRBV6-4 and TRBJ2-4, with D perhaps assigned TRBD1 or TRBD2 (6 bases each). CDR3 length: 18 residues. Trimming stripped 6 bases from V and 13 bases from J, with 34 bases between. Germline V gene lookup returns CDR1 MRHNA and CDR2 SNTAGT. This chain's CDR3 is CASSVLPGDTTPEREQYF. CDR3 nucleotides: TGTGCCAGCAGCGTATTACCGGGGGACACCACCCCCGAAAGAGAGCAGTACTTC.

In its sample, this clonotype was seen a few times. V usage is TRBV6-2 or TRBV6-3 and J usage is TRBJ2-1; 11 nucleotides align to TRBD2. The CDR3 contains 15 residues. V shed 2 bases and J 7 bases; nucleotides not matched to a gene: 4. The germline CDR1 and CDR2 sequences are MNHEY and SVGEGT. The CDR3 spells CASSYIAGGRNEQFF. The CDR3 bases are TGTGCCAGCAGTTACATAGCGGGGGGGCGTAATGAGCAGTTCTTC.

The chain carries TRBV27 and TRBJ1-4, with unresolved D. Trimming stripped 5 bases from V and 0 bases from J, with 13 bases between. The CDR3 has 16 amino acids. In germline, CDR1 is MNHEY, CDR2 SMNVEV (reference sequence). The CDR3 coding sequence is TGTGCCAGCAGTGGTCGCAGCTTGGCAACTAATGAAAAACTGTTTTTT. It specifies CASSGRSLATNEKLFF.

The chain has TRBV12-3 or TRBV12-4 and TRBJ2-3; 10 bases are shared with TRBD2. The CDR3 runs 17 residues. V lost 5 bases and J lost 4; bases outside the gene matches: 12. For the CDR3, the DNA is TGTGCCAGCAGTCCTCAACTAGCGGGGCTCTTGTCAGATACGCAGTATTTT. Its protein product is CASSPQLAGLLSDTQYF.

The rearrangement uses TRBV7-2 and TRBJ1-2; possibly TRBD1 for D (5 bases). This CDR3 has 15 amino acids. V lost 5 bases, J lost 0 bases, and 13 bases lay in between. Germline-derived CDR1 and CDR2 are SGHTA and FQGNSA. The CDR3 nucleotides are TGTGCCAGCAGCCCCCACCTGACAGCTAACTATGGCTACACCTTC. It yields the protein CASSPHLTANYGYTF.

This clonotype was counted between two and nine times. The V call is TRBV29-1, the J call TRBJ2-3, with 10 bases identical to TRBD1. The CDR3 is 14 amino acids. The V segment lost 6 bases and the J segment 1 base; nucleotides outside the gene matches: 4. The germline V gene encodes CDR1 SQVTM and CDR2 ANQGSEA. CDR3 bases: TGCAGCGTCGCCGGGACAGGGGGCACAGATACGCAGTATTTT. It codes for CSVAGTGGTDTQYF.

The V gene is TRBV7-2, the J gene TRBJ2-5; 13 bases are shared with TRBD2. The CDR3 spans 17 residues. Trimming cost V 5 bases and J 2 bases; bases outside gene matches: 8. Germline V gives CDR1 SGHTA, CDR2 FQGNSA. CDR3 sequence (DNA): TGTGCCAGCAGCAGCGGGACTAGCGGGATAGTGCAAGAGACCCAGTACTTC. Its protein is CASSSGTSGIVQETQYF. Full variable domain (outside the CDR3, taken from reference TRBV7-2 and TRBJ2-5): GAGVSQSPSNKVTEKGKDVELRCDPISGHTALYWYRQSLGQGLEFLIYFQGNSAPDKSGLPSDRFSAERTGGSVSTLTIQRTQQEDSAVYLCASSSGTSGIVQETQYFGPGTRLLVL.

V is TRBV12-3 or TRBV12-4 and J is TRBJ2-3; 9 bases agree with TRBD1. The CDR3 totals 15 residues. V dropped 4 bases and J dropped 4; count of bases not matched to a gene: 6. The CDR3 sequence is CASSSDRGRSDTQYF. For the CDR3, the DNA is TGTGCCAGCAGTTCTGACAGGGGGAGGTCAGATACGCAGTATTTT.

The genes are TRBV5-1 and TRBJ2-1, with TRBD2 identical over 8 bases. V lost 0 bases to trimming and J lost 0 bases; unmatched junction nucleotides: 5. The CDR3 is 17 amino acids. The V gene's germline CDR1 is SGHRS and CDR2 YFSETQ. CDR3 nucleotide sequence: TGCGCCAGCAGCTTGGCCGGCGGGGGGAGCTCCTACAATGAGCAGTTCTTC. This codes for CASSLAGGGSSYNEQFF.